Listed below are T cell receptor beta chains from one sample, sequenced in a study of blood T cell repertoires in COVID-19. Assay: immunoSEQ multiplex PCR; the TCRdb copy retains only in-frame clones and omits some. The profile shows 200,000 to 250,000 clones, roughly 88% of them singletons. The sequencing input was peripheral blood. The receptors come from a human donor in a cohort sampled during active COVID-19. CDR3s include the opening cysteine and the closing phenylalanine or tryptophan. The D gene is left open where the match is weak. For some rows the clone size is stated as once, few or many, or as a class when expanded; others skip it.

>-|14|TRBD1|TRBJ1-2|TRBV10-2
CASSEGTVNYGYTF
TGCGCCAGCAGTGAGGGGACAGTTAACTATGGCTACACCTTC
>-|15|TRBD1|TRBJ2-7|TRBV27
CASSWQTGGGYEQYF
TGTGCCAGCAGTTGGCAGACAGGGGGGGGCTACGAGCAGTACTTC
>-|14|-|TRBJ2-7|TRBV19
CASSKRTAQYEQYF
TGTGCCAGTAGTAAGCGGACAGCCCAATACGAGCAGTACTTC
>-|15|-|TRBJ1-2|TRBV28
CASSSPGGTNYGYTF
TGTGCCAGCAGTTCCCCCGGGGGAACTAACTATGGCTACACCTTC
>-|16|-|TRBJ1-5|TRBV28
CASSLIYSGFRQPQHF
TGTGCCAGCAGTTTAATTTATTCAGGGTTTAGACAGCCCCAGCATTTT
>once|13|-|TRBJ1-4|TRBV30
CAQSIGWGRKLFF
TGTGCCCAATCCATAGGGTGGGGGCGAAAACTGTTTTTT
>-|13|-|TRBJ2-7|TRBV12-3/TRBV12-4
CASSLRDSYEQYF
TGTGCCAGCAGTTTGAGGGATTCCTACGAGCAGTACTTC
>-|15|-|TRBJ1-5|TRBV28
CASSFSGGRNQPQHF
TGTGCCAGCAGTTTCTCGGGTGGTCGCAATCAGCCCCAGCATTTT
>many|16|TRBD1|TRBJ1-1|TRBV10-3
CAISTYRDRADEGAFF
TGTGCCATCAGTACTTACCGGGACAGGGCGGATGAGGGAGCTTTCTTT
>-|14|TRBD1|TRBJ1-2|TRBV25-1
CASSRQGWDYGYTF
TGTGCCAGCAGCAGACAGGGGTGGGACTATGGCTACACCTTC
>-|14|-|TRBJ1-1|TRBV5-1
CASRPTGMNTEAFF
TGCGCCAGCAGGCCGACAGGAATGAACACTGAAGCTTTCTTT
>once|16|-|TRBJ2-2|TRBV6-5
CASSYSFRGNTGELFF
TGTGCCAGCAGTTATTCATTCAGGGGTAACACCGGGGAGCTGTTTTTT
>-|15|-|TRBJ2-7|TRBV5-1
CASSLNPVSSYEQYF
TGCGCCAGCAGCTTAAATCCGGTAAGCTCCTACGAGCAGTACTTC
>many|11|-|TRBJ1-1|TRBV28
CASWADNEAFF
TGTGCCAGCTGGGCAGATAATGAAGCTTTCTTT
>once|16|TRBD1|TRBJ1-2|TRBV6-7
CASSYEWDRVIAGYTF
TGTGCCAGCAGTTACGAGTGGGACAGGGTAATCGCTGGCTACACCTTC
>-|17|TRBD1|TRBJ2-2|TRBV5-1
CASSLFLGTGGRGELFF
TGCGCCAGCAGCTTGTTTCTCGGGACAGGGGGCCGCGGGGAGCTGTTTTTT
>-|19|TRBD1|TRBJ1-6|TRBV4-1
CASSLLGTGLGSGVSPLHF
TGCGCCAGCAGCCTGTTAGGGACAGGGCTTGGGTCTGGGGTTTCACCCCTCCACTTT
>many|14|TRBD2|TRBJ2-2|TRBV5-1
CASNPAGDTGELFF
TGCGCCAGCAACCCAGCGGGAGACACCGGGGAGCTGTTTTTT
>once|16|TRBD1|TRBJ1-5|TRBV28
CASSLWTGYLVQPQHF
TGTGCCAGCAGTTTATGGACAGGGTATTTAGTGCAGCCCCAGCATTTT
>-|16|TRBD1|TRBJ2-7|TRBV4-1
CASSQVATGGWYEQYF
TGCGCCAGCAGCCAAGTTGCGACAGGGGGCTGGTACGAGCAGTACTTC
>-|12|-|TRBJ1-1|TRBV27
CASSLIGAEAFF
TGTGCCAGCAGTTTAATAGGGGCTGAAGCTTTCTTT
>once|15|TRBD2|TRBJ2-3|TRBV28
CASSLPSGLTDTQYF
TGTGCCAGCAGTCTCCCTAGCGGCTTGACAGATACGCAGTATTTT
>-|15|-|TRBJ2-7|TRBV11-1
CASSPSLGRSYEQYF
TGTGCCAGCAGCCCCTCACTCGGAAGGAGTTACGAGCAGTACTTC
>-|15|TRBD2|TRBJ2-4|TRBV6-5
CASSYSGWRGDIQYF
TGTGCCAGCAGTTACTCGGGGTGGCGGGGGGACATTCAGTACTTC
>-|14|TRBD2|TRBJ2-7|TRBV5-1
CASSFAGGSYEQYF
TGCGCCAGCAGCTTTGCGGGAGGGTCCTACGAGCAGTACTTC
>-|16|TRBD2|TRBJ2-3|TRBV10-1
CASSDPGLAGGDTQYF
TGCGCCAGCAGTGACCCTGGACTAGCGGGAGGTGATACGCAGTATTTT
>few|14|TRBD1|TRBJ2-7|TRBV30
CAWEGTGGYHEQYF
TGTGCCTGGGAAGGGACAGGGGGCTACCACGAGCAGTACTTC
>few|13|TRBD1|TRBJ1-6|TRBV6-5
CARRQGPGSPLHF
TGTGCCAGGCGACAGGGCCCTGGATCACCCCTCCACTTT
>-|15|TRBD2|TRBJ2-5|TRBV7-7
CASSSLAGVQETQYF
TGTGCCAGCAGCTCACTAGCGGGGGTACAAGAGACCCAGTACTTC
>once|14|TRBD2|TRBJ2-7|TRBV2
CASAAGAGGYEQYF
TGTGCCAGCGCGGCCGGCGCGGGAGGATACGAGCAGTACTTC
>-|15|-|TRBJ2-2|TRBV5-4
CASSPSPGNTGELFF
TGTGCCAGCAGCCCGTCTCCGGGGAACACCGGGGAGCTGTTTTTT
>-|12|-|TRBJ2-7|TRBV6-5
CASSRGDYEQYF
TGTGCCAGCAGCAGAGGTGACTACGAGCAGTACTTC
>-|15|TRBD1|TRBJ1-5|TRBV7-9
CASSLGTGKNQPQHF
TGTGCCAGCAGCTTAGGGACAGGAAAAAATCAGCCCCAGCATTTT
>-|14|-|TRBJ1-1|TRBV7-8
CASRRSGLHTEAFF
TGTGCCAGCAGGAGGTCGGGACTTCACACTGAAGCTTTCTTT
>-|13|-|TRBJ1-5|TRBV15
CATSTGGNQPQHF
TGTGCCACCAGCACCGGGGGCAATCAGCCCCAGCATTTT
>-|14|TRBD1|TRBJ2-1|TRBV9
CASSAGQLYNEQFF
TGTGCCAGCAGCGCGGGACAGTTGTACAATGAGCAGTTCTTC
>-|15|TRBD2|TRBJ2-7|TRBV5-6
CASSPGLAVSYEQYF
TGTGCCAGCAGCCCGGGACTAGCGGTCTCCTACGAGCAGTACTTC
>-|14|-|TRBJ1-2|TRBV5-1
CASSLGTPPEGYTF
TGCGCCAGCAGCCTAGGAACCCCTCCGGAGGGCTACACCTTC
>-|15|-|TRBJ2-2|TRBV6-4
CASSPSQSISGELFF
TGTGCCAGCAGTCCCTCCCAGTCGATAAGCGGGGAGCTGTTTTTT
>-|15|TRBD2|TRBJ2-3|TRBV18
CASSLGLAPPDTQYF
TGTGCCAGCTCACTGGGACTAGCCCCCCCAGATACGCAGTATTTT
>-|12|-|TRBJ2-3|TRBV9
CASSDEAPTQYF
TGTGCCAGCAGCGATGAGGCGCCTACGCAGTATTTT
>-|14|-|TRBJ2-7|TRBV7-2
CASSLSRRTYEQYF
TGTGCCAGCAGCTTATCCCGGCGGACCTACGAGCAGTACTTC
>-|14|TRBD1|TRBJ1-2|TRBV28
CASSLLGQAYGYTF
TGTGCCAGCAGTTTATTGGGACAGGCCTATGGCTACACCTTC
>-|14|-|TRBJ1-1|TRBV28
CAVLAGSSRTEAFF
TGTGCCGTTTTGGCAGGGTCATCTAGGACTGAAGCTTTCTTT
>-|18|TRBD2|TRBJ2-2|TRBV11-3
CASSPYSGRASWTGELFF
TGTGCCAGCAGCCCCTATAGCGGGAGGGCCTCATGGACCGGGGAGCTGTTTTTT
>-|13|TRBD2|TRBJ2-1|TRBV28
CASSLGTSGKQFF
TGTGCCAGCAGTTTGGGGACTAGCGGAAAGCAGTTCTTC
>-|14|TRBD1|TRBJ2-5|TRBV28
CASSFWGTGGSQYF
TGTGCCAGCAGTTTTTGGGGGACAGGGGGTTCCCAGTACTTC
>once|16|-|TRBJ2-1|TRBV5-1
CASSLDLAPSYNEQFF
TGCGCCAGCAGCTTGGATCTAGCGCCTTCCTACAATGAGCAGTTCTTC
>-|15|-|TRBJ2-7|TRBV7-2
CASSLSTGVSYEQYF
TGTGCCAGCAGCTTATCGACAGGAGTCTCCTACGAGCAGTACTTC
>-|13|-|TRBJ1-1|TRBV9
CASSVAENTEAFF
TGTGCCAGCAGCGTCGCAGAGAACACTGAAGCTTTCTTT
>-|15|TRBD1|TRBJ1-5|TRBV19
CASTPRGTGNQPQHF
TGTGCCAGTACCCCACGCGGGACAGGCAATCAGCCCCAGCATTTT
>-|17|TRBD2|TRBJ2-3|TRBV7-2
CASSFLASGGPADTQYF
TGTGCCAGCAGCTTTTTAGCTTCGGGAGGGCCCGCAGATACGCAGTATTTT
>-|15|-|TRBJ2-2|TRBV7-6
CASSLSSSHTGELFF
TGTGCCAGCAGCTTAAGTAGCAGCCACACCGGGGAGCTGTTTTTT
>-|15|TRBD2|TRBJ2-1|TRBV19
CASSPPGLADNEQFF
TGTGCCAGTAGCCCTCCGGGACTAGCGGACAATGAGCAGTTCTTC
>-|14|TRBD1|TRBJ1-2|TRBV19
CASSTQGTHYGYTF
TGTGCCAGTAGTACACAGGGGACCCACTATGGCTACACCTTC
>-|12|-|TRBJ2-1|TRBV19
CASTENYNEQFF
TGTGCCAGTACTGAGAATTACAATGAGCAGTTCTTC
>-|16|-|TRBJ2-5|TRBV7-2
CASSLAGQGLQETQYF
TGTGCCAGCAGCTTAGCAGGCCAGGGACTCCAAGAGACCCAGTACTTC